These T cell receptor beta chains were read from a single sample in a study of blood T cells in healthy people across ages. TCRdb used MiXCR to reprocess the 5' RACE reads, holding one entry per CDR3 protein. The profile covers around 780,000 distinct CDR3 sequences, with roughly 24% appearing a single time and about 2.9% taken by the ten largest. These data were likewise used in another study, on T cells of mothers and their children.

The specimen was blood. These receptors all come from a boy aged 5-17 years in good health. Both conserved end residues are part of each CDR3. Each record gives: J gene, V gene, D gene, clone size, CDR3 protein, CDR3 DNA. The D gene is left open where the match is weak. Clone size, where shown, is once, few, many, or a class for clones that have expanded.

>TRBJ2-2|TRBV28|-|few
CASSGVNTGELFF
TGTGCCAGCAGTGGAGTTAACACCGGGGAGCTGTTTTTT
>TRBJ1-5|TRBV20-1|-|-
CSATTPWGGASNQPQHF
TGCAGTGCTACAACTCCTTGGGGGGGGGCCAGCAATCAGCCCCAGCATTTT
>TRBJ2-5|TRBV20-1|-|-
CSAGGTVGFQKTQYF
TGCAGTGCTGGGGGGACGGTGGGATTCCAGAAGACCCAGTACTTC
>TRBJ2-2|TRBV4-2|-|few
CASSQDAPEVSAYTGELFF
TGTGCCAGCAGCCAAGATGCCCCGGAGGTTTCTGCCTACACCGGGGAGCTGTTTTTT
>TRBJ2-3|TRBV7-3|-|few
CASSSSNGRDTQYF
TGTGCCAGCAGCTCCTCTAACGGTCGGGATACGCAGTATTTT
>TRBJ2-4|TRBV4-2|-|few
CASSQGTKNIQYF
TGTGCCAGCAGCCAGGGTACCAAAAACATTCAGTACTTC
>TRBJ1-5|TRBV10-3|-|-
CAISEGEHQPQHF
TGTGCCATCAGTGAGGGTGAACATCAGCCCCAGCATTTT
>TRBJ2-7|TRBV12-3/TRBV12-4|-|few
CASSLSGSGTYEQYF
TGTGCCAGCAGTTTATCGGGTAGCGGTACCTACGAGCAGTACTTC
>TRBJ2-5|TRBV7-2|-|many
CASRKTLQETQYF
TGTGCCAGCAGGAAGACTTTACAAGAGACCCAGTACTTC
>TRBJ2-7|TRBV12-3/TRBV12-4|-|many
CASSLVGRWGEQYF
TGTGCCAGCAGTTTAGTCGGACGGTGGGGGGAGCAGTACTTC
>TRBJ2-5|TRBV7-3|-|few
CASSPAPRDSFSGRETQYF
TGTGCCAGCAGCCCCGCCCCCCGGGACTCCTTCTCCGGGCGAGAGACCCAGTACTTC
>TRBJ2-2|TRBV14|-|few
CASSPRTSGELFF
TGTGCCAGCAGCCCGAGGACCTCCGGGGAGCTGTTTTTT
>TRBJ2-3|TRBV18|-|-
CASSPRAKTDTQYF
TGTGCCAGCTCACCGAGAGCGAAGACAGATACGCAGTATTTT
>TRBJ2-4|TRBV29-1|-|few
CSVDRGIQYF
TGCAGCGTTGATAGGGGAATTCAGTACTTC
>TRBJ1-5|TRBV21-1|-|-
CASSNARDDNQPQHF
TGTGCCAGCAGCAACGCCAGGGACGATAACCAGCCCCAGCATTTT
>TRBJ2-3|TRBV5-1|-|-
CASSLETSEDTQYF
TGCGCCAGCAGCTTGGAAACATCCGAGGATACGCAGTATTTT
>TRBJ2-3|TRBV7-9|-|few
CASSLRGQVGSTDTQCF
TGTGCCAGCAGCTTAAGAGGGCAGGTTGGGAGCACAGATACGCAGTGTTTT
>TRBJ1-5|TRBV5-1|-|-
CASSLNGAKNQPQHF
TGCGCCAGCAGCTTGAACGGGGCTAAGAATCAGCCCCAGCATTTT
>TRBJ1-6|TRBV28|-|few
CASRETGTPLNSPLHF
TGTGCCAGCAGGGAAACCGGGACCCCTCTAAATTCACCCCTCCACTTT
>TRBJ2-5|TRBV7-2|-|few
CASSWGLETQYF
TGTGCCAGCAGCTGGGGGTTAGAGACCCAGTACTTC
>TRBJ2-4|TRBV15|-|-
CATSRDSGEGIQYF
TGTGCCACCAGCAGAGATTCAGGGGAAGGCATTCAGTACTTC
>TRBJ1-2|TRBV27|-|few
CASSLSWDINYGYTF
TGTGCCAGCAGTTTATCGTGGGACATTAACTATGGCTACACCTTC
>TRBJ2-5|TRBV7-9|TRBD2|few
CASSLLAVQETQYF
TGTGCCAGCAGCTTACTAGCGGTGCAAGAGACCCAGTACTTC
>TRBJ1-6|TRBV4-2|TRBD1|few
CASSQEVVGDRVNSPLHF
TGTGCCAGCAGCCAAGAGGTGGTCGGGGACAGGGTCAATTCACCCCTCCACTTT
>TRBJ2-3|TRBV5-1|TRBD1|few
CASSPLDRGAGTDTQYF
TGCGCCAGCAGCCCGCTCGACAGGGGGGCTGGCACAGATACGCAGTATTTT
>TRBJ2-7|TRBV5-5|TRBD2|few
CASSRGGPKPHEQYF
TGTGCCAGCAGCCGGGGGGGACCAAAACCCCACGAGCAGTACTTC
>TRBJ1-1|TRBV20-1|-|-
CSARDVQGSGTEAFF
TGCAGTGCTAGAGATGTCCAGGGGTCGGGCACTGAAGCTTTCTTT
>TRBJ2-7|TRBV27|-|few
CASSFGGQTSLYEQYF
TGTGCCAGCAGTTTTGGCGGGCAGACAAGTCTCTACGAGCAGTACTTC
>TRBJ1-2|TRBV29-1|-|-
CSVETTVYGYTF
TGCAGCGTTGAAACGACAGTCTATGGCTACACCTTC
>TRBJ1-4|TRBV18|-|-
CASSPPDTGVNEKLFF
TGTGCCAGCTCACCACCGGACACCGGGGTAAATGAAAAACTGTTTTTT
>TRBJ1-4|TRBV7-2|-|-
CASTRRGLNEKLFF
TGTGCCAGCACCCGACGAGGGTTAAATGAAAAACTGTTTTTT
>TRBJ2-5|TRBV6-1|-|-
CASSLNSGVGEETQYF
TGTGCCAGCAGTCTAAATTCCGGTGTCGGAGAAGAGACCCAGTACTTC
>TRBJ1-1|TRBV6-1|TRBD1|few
CASSPQGAHTEAFF
TGTGCCAGCAGTCCACAGGGGGCTCATACTGAAGCTTTCTTT
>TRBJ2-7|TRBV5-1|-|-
CASSLGGQYYEQYF
TGCGCCAGCAGCTTAGGAGGACAGTACTACGAGCAGTACTTC
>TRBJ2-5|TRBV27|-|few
CASTSSRRETQYF
TGTGCCAGCACCTCATCGCGGCGAGAGACCCAGTACTTC
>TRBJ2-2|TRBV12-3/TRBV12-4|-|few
CASLNTGELFF
TGTGCCAGCCTGAACACCGGGGAGCTGTTTTTT
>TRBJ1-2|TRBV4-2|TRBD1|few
CASSQAGQAVNGYTF
TGTGCCAGCAGCCAAGCAGGACAGGCGGTTAACGGCTACACCTTC
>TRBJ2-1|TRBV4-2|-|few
CASSQDERGGEQFF
TGTGCCAGCAGCCAAGATGAGAGGGGGGGTGAGCAGTTCTTC
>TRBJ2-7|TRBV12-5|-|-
CASGLVREGYEQYF
TGTGCTAGTGGTTTGGTACGAGAGGGCTACGAGCAGTACTTC
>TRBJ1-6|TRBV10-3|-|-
CAISEEYGMTHF
TGTGCCATCAGTGAGGAATACGGCATGACCCACTTT
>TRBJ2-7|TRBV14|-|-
CASSHWDNSYEQYF
TGTGCCAGCAGCCATTGGGACAATTCCTACGAGCAGTACTTC
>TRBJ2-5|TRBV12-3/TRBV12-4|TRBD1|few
CASSSTQEGQKETQYF
TGTGCCAGCAGTTCCACCCAAGAGGGACAGAAAGAGACCCAGTACTTC